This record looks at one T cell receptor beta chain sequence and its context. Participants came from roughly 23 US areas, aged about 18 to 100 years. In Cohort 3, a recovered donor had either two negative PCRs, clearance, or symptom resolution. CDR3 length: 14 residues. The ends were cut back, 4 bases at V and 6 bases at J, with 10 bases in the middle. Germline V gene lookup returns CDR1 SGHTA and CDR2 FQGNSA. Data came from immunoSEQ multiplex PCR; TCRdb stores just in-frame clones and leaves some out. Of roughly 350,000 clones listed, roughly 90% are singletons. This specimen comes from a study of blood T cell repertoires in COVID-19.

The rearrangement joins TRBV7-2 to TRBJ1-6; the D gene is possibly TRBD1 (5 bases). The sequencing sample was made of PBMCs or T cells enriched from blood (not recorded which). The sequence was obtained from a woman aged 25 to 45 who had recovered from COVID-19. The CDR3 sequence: CASSWTKGNSPLHF. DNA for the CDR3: TGTGCCAGCAGCTGGACAAAGGGTAATTCACCCCTCCACTTT.